Sequencing of this TCR beta chain was carried out in a study of blood T cell repertoires in COVID-19. As for the study in general: Sources were T cells, B-cell-depleted T cells, or PBMCs; the material itself was cDNA or gDNA.

Per the study methods: Estimation of nucleated cell counts relied on the amplification of reference gene primers. Measured with immunoSEQ multiplex PCR; TCRdb has only the in-frame clones, and not every one. The V and J calls and clone size come from that table; D and trimming were worked out from the DNA. The sample has under 350,000 clones, approximately 87% seen once. The germline V gene encodes CDR1 KGHSH and CDR2 LQKENI. V shed 4 bases and J shed 3 bases, with 11 bases lying between them. This CDR3 contains 14 residues. The rearrangement uses TRBV18 and TRBJ2-3, with TRBD1 as a possible D gene (6 bases). The sample was peripheral blood. The TCR originated in a man in his sixties who had recovered from COVID-19. In DNA form, the CDR3 reads TGTGCCAGCTCACAGAATCAGGGGACAGATACGCAGTATTTT. Translation gives CASSQNQGTDTQYF.